Listed below are T cell receptor beta chains from one sample, sequenced in a study of post-analysis software for immune sequencing data. TCRdb re-derived calls from the PCR reads in MiXCR, one entry per CDR3 protein. The sample comprises 650,000 to 850,000 distinct CDR3 sequences, approximately 53% of which are singletons, and 4% to 5.5% rests with the top ten. Sequencing input: blood. The receptors stem from a girl between 5 and 17 years old with multiple sclerosis. CDR3s include the opening cysteine and the closing phenylalanine or tryptophan. D genes are given only for firm matches. Where a row states a size, it is once, few, many or the class of an expanded clone; other rows omit it.

v_gene: TRBV7-8
d_gene: NA
j_gene: TRBJ2-7
abundance: few
CDR3nt: TGTGCCAGCAGCCCTATTAGGATCTACGAGCAGTACTTC
CDR3aa: CASSPIRIYEQYF

v_gene: TRBV5-5
d_gene: NA
j_gene: TRBJ2-7
abundance: NA
CDR3nt: TGTGCCAGCAGCACGGAGACAGGGAATCTACTAGCTGCCTACGAGCAGTACTTC
CDR3aa: CASSTETGNLLAAYEQYF

v_gene: TRBV6-5
d_gene: NA
j_gene: TRBJ1-6
abundance: NA
CDR3nt: TGTGCCAGCGTGGGGGCAGGGACAACGGCACCCCTCCACTTT
CDR3aa: CASVGAGTTAPLHF

v_gene: TRBV20-1
d_gene: NA
j_gene: TRBJ2-7
abundance: NA
CDR3nt: TGCAGTGCTCAACCGGGAGTCGGCGAGCAGTACTTC
CDR3aa: CSAQPGVGEQYF

v_gene: TRBV2
d_gene: TRBD2
j_gene: TRBJ2-1
abundance: NA
CDR3nt: TGTGCCAGCCCGGGGGGGAGGACTAGCGGGGTTGAGCAGTTCTTC
CDR3aa: CASPGGRTSGVEQFF

v_gene: TRBV3-1
d_gene: TRBD1
j_gene: TRBJ1-1
abundance: NA
CDR3nt: TGTGCCAGCAGCCAAGACAGATGGGACAGGGGAGCTTTCTTT
CDR3aa: CASSQDRWDRGAFF

v_gene: TRBV27
d_gene: NA
j_gene: TRBJ1-2
abundance: NA
CDR3nt: TGTGCCAGCAGTTTATCGGTGGCCACTACTAACTATGGCTACACCTTC
CDR3aa: CASSLSVATTNYGYTF

v_gene: TRBV6-5
d_gene: NA
j_gene: TRBJ2-7
abundance: NA
CDR3nt: TGTGCCAGCAGTTACTCGCCCCACTACGAGCAGTACTTC
CDR3aa: CASSYSPHYEQYF

v_gene: TRBV20-1
d_gene: NA
j_gene: TRBJ2-3
abundance: NA
CDR3nt: TGCAGTGCTAGAGGCACCCCAGATACGCAGTATTTT
CDR3aa: CSARGTPDTQYF

v_gene: TRBV7-3
d_gene: NA
j_gene: TRBJ1-5
abundance: once
CDR3nt: TGTGCCAGCAGCTTAACCGAGGTTGGAGCCCAGCATTTT
CDR3aa: CASSLTEVGAQHF

v_gene: TRBV2
d_gene: NA
j_gene: TRBJ1-1
abundance: NA
CDR3nt: TGTGCCAGCAGTGAAGGGGGGGGAGGGAACACTGAAGCTTTCTTT
CDR3aa: CASSEGGGGNTEAFF

v_gene: TRBV12-3/TRBV12-4
d_gene: TRBD2
j_gene: TRBJ2-5
abundance: NA
CDR3nt: TGTGCCAGCAGTGTAGCGGGAGTCCAAGAGACCCAGTACTTC
CDR3aa: CASSVAGVQETQYF

v_gene: TRBV7-3
d_gene: TRBD1
j_gene: TRBJ2-1
abundance: few
CDR3nt: TGTGCCAGCAGCGCTGCAGGGGGTGCATACAATGAGCAGTTCTTC
CDR3aa: CASSAAGGAYNEQFF

v_gene: TRBV29-1
d_gene: NA
j_gene: TRBJ2-7
abundance: few
CDR3nt: TGCAGCGTTCCAGGGGACTTTTACGAGCAGTACTTC
CDR3aa: CSVPGDFYEQYF

v_gene: TRBV15
d_gene: NA
j_gene: TRBJ2-3
abundance: once
CDR3nt: TGTGCCACCAGCAGAATGGCTCCGGACAGCACAGATACGCAGTATTTT
CDR3aa: CATSRMAPDSTDTQYF

v_gene: TRBV29-1
d_gene: TRBD1
j_gene: TRBJ2-1
abundance: few
CDR3nt: TGCAGCGTCCGCACAGGGGGCATTTACAATGAGCAGTTCTTC
CDR3aa: CSVRTGGIYNEQFF

v_gene: TRBV5-1
d_gene: NA
j_gene: TRBJ2-7
abundance: few
CDR3nt: TGCGCCAGCAGCTTTCAGTCGGTAGGGCTCGAGCAGTACTTC
CDR3aa: CASSFQSVGLEQYF

v_gene: TRBV20-1
d_gene: TRBD2
j_gene: TRBJ2-7
abundance: NA
CDR3nt: TGCAGTGCTCTCCCCGGGGGGATCTCCTACGAGCAGTACTTC
CDR3aa: CSALPGGISYEQYF

v_gene: TRBV7-9
d_gene: NA
j_gene: TRBJ2-1
abundance: NA
CDR3nt: TGTGCCAGCACCGTTGGGCAGTACAATGAGCAGTTCTTC
CDR3aa: CASTVGQYNEQFF

v_gene: TRBV7-3
d_gene: TRBD2
j_gene: TRBJ2-3
abundance: once
CDR3nt: TGTGCCAGCAGCTTAGCGGGGGACCACACAGATACGCAGTATTTT
CDR3aa: CASSLAGDHTDTQYF

v_gene: TRBV19
d_gene: TRBD1
j_gene: TRBJ1-1
abundance: NA
CDR3nt: TGTGCCAGTAGTATCGACAGGGCCAACACTGAAGCTTTCTTT
CDR3aa: CASSIDRANTEAFF

v_gene: TRBV7-2
d_gene: NA
j_gene: TRBJ1-1
abundance: few
CDR3nt: TGTGCCAGCAGCTTGACTACCGGGCCGAACACTGAAGCTTTCTTT
CDR3aa: CASSLTTGPNTEAFF

v_gene: TRBV25-1
d_gene: TRBD2
j_gene: TRBJ2-7
abundance: few
CDR3nt: TGTGCCAGCAGCCCCTTCAGCCGGGACTACTACGAGCAGTACTTC
CDR3aa: CASSPFSRDYYEQYF

v_gene: TRBV21-1
d_gene: NA
j_gene: TRBJ2-4
abundance: NA
CDR3nt: TGTGCCAGCAGCGAGAGAGGTATCGGGGCCGGAAAAAGAAATCACATTCAGTACTTC
CDR3aa: CASSERGIGAGKRNHIQYF

v_gene: TRBV20-1
d_gene: TRBD2
j_gene: TRBJ2-5
abundance: once
CDR3nt: TGCAGTGCTAGAGCTCTCACGACTAGCGGGGGGGCTGAGACCCAGTACTTC
CDR3aa: CSARALTTSGGAETQYF

v_gene: TRBV29-1
d_gene: TRBD2
j_gene: TRBJ2-1
abundance: NA
CDR3nt: TGCAGCGTCGGGACTAGCGGGGGGATTTACAATGAGCAGTTCTTC
CDR3aa: CSVGTSGGIYNEQFF

v_gene: TRBV12-5
d_gene: NA
j_gene: TRBJ2-7
abundance: few
CDR3nt: TGTGCTAGTGGGAGTGGGGCCTACTCCTACGAGCAGTACTTC
CDR3aa: CASGSGAYSYEQYF

v_gene: TRBV5-1
d_gene: NA
j_gene: TRBJ2-3
abundance: many
CDR3nt: TGCGCCAGCAGCTTGGAGAGCACAGATACGCAGTATTTT
CDR3aa: CASSLESTDTQYF

v_gene: TRBV5-5
d_gene: TRBD1
j_gene: TRBJ2-7
abundance: NA
CDR3nt: TGTGCCAGCAGCATACTCCCGGGACAGGGTGGGTACGAGCAGTACTTC
CDR3aa: CASSILPGQGGYEQYF

v_gene: TRBV11-2
d_gene: NA
j_gene: TRBJ2-1
abundance: NA
CDR3nt: TGTGCCAGCAGCCCCAGACTAACGAAACACAATGAGCAGTTCTTC
CDR3aa: CASSPRLTKHNEQFF

v_gene: TRBV20-1
d_gene: NA
j_gene: TRBJ2-5
abundance: NA
CDR3nt: TGCAGTGCTACCGGACCCCAATCGACCCAGTACTTC
CDR3aa: CSATGPQSTQYF

v_gene: TRBV20-1
d_gene: TRBD1
j_gene: TRBJ2-7
abundance: few
CDR3nt: TGCAGTGCTCGGGACAGGGGGCCGTTGGAGCAGTACTTC
CDR3aa: CSARDRGPLEQYF

v_gene: TRBV15
d_gene: TRBD2
j_gene: TRBJ2-5
abundance: NA
CDR3nt: TGTGCCACCAGCAGAGATGGGAGGGGAGGATTGGAGCAGTACTTC
CDR3aa: CATSRDGRGGLEQYF

v_gene: TRBV5-8
d_gene: NA
j_gene: TRBJ1-5
abundance: NA
CDR3nt: TGTGCCAGCAGCTTGGGGGTTCGTGGTCAGCCCCAGCATTTT
CDR3aa: CASSLGVRGQPQHF

v_gene: TRBV12-3/TRBV12-4
d_gene: NA
j_gene: TRBJ1-1
abundance: once
CDR3nt: TGTGCCAGCAGCACCGGGGGGCGTATTGAAGCTTTCTTT
CDR3aa: CASSTGGRIEAFF

v_gene: TRBV5-1
d_gene: NA
j_gene: TRBJ2-5
abundance: few
CDR3nt: TGCGCCAGCAGCCCGGGCTGGACGGGGATGGAGACCCAGTACTTC
CDR3aa: CASSPGWTGMETQYF

v_gene: TRBV18
d_gene: NA
j_gene: TRBJ1-2
abundance: NA
CDR3nt: TGTGCCAGCTCACCACTCGCCTGGGCTGGCTACACCTTC
CDR3aa: CASSPLAWAGYTF

v_gene: TRBV29-1
d_gene: TRBD1
j_gene: TRBJ2-5
abundance: few
CDR3nt: TGCAGCGTTGAGGGGGGACAGGGGGCGATTGAGCAGTACTTC
CDR3aa: CSVEGGQGAIEQYF

v_gene: TRBV20-1
d_gene: NA
j_gene: TRBJ2-1
abundance: NA
CDR3nt: TGCAGTGCTAGTGGGCCGCGGGAGCAGTTCTTC
CDR3aa: CSASGPREQFF

v_gene: TRBV29-1
d_gene: NA
j_gene: TRBJ1-1
abundance: NA
CDR3nt: TGCAGCGTTGAAAGGCATACTGAAGCTTTCTTT
CDR3aa: CSVERHTEAFF

v_gene: TRBV11-3
d_gene: TRBD2
j_gene: TRBJ2-2
abundance: NA
CDR3nt: TGTGCCAGCAGCTCCGGGACTAGGGAGAACACCGGGGAGCTGTTTTTT
CDR3aa: CASSSGTRENTGELFF

v_gene: TRBV10-3
d_gene: NA
j_gene: TRBJ2-7
abundance: NA
CDR3nt: TGTGCCATCAGTGACGGGACAAACTCCTACGAGCAGTACTTC
CDR3aa: CAISDGTNSYEQYF

v_gene: TRBV5-1
d_gene: TRBD1
j_gene: TRBJ1-2
abundance: few
CDR3nt: TGCGCCAGCAGCTTGACGGACAGGGCAACTAACTATGGCTACACCTTC
CDR3aa: CASSLTDRATNYGYTF

v_gene: TRBV10-3
d_gene: NA
j_gene: TRBJ2-1
abundance: few
CDR3nt: TGTGCCATCAGCCAAGAAAGGACCAATGAGCAGTTCTTC
CDR3aa: CAISQERTNEQFF

v_gene: TRBV29-1
d_gene: NA
j_gene: TRBJ2-3
abundance: NA
CDR3nt: TGCAGCGAAACGGGACTTAGCACAGATACGCAGTATTTT
CDR3aa: CSETGLSTDTQYF

v_gene: TRBV3-1
d_gene: NA
j_gene: TRBJ2-7
abundance: few
CDR3nt: TGTGCCAGCAGCCAAACCACAGTATCCTACGAGCAGTACTTC
CDR3aa: CASSQTTVSYEQYF

v_gene: TRBV4-2
d_gene: TRBD1
j_gene: TRBJ2-7
abundance: NA
CDR3nt: TGTGCCAGCAGCCCTCAGACAGGGGGCAACGAGCAGTACTTC
CDR3aa: CASSPQTGGNEQYF

v_gene: TRBV15
d_gene: TRBD1
j_gene: TRBJ1-5
abundance: few
CDR3nt: TGTGCCACCAGCAGAGATTGGACAGGGGGTATGGGGAGCGGTCAGCCCCAGCATTTT
CDR3aa: CATSRDWTGGMGSGQPQHF

v_gene: TRBV7-9
d_gene: NA
j_gene: TRBJ1-2
abundance: NA
CDR3nt: TGTGCCAGCAGCTTATTGGAAGGGGAGCCAGGTGGCGCAGGTGACTATGGCTACACCTTC
CDR3aa: CASSLLEGEPGGAGDYGYTF

v_gene: TRBV5-1
d_gene: NA
j_gene: TRBJ2-5
abundance: NA
CDR3nt: TGCGCCAGCAGCTTGGAACTAGCTTCTAAAGAGACCCAGTACTTC
CDR3aa: CASSLELASKETQYF

v_gene: TRBV7-2
d_gene: NA
j_gene: TRBJ1-5
abundance: NA
CDR3nt: TGTGCCAGCAGCTTAGTTAGGTCCAATAGCAATCAGCCCCAGCATTTT
CDR3aa: CASSLVRSNSNQPQHF